These 19 T cell receptor beta chains were all obtained from the same sample, sequenced in a study of cytomegalovirus exposure and HLA in healthy donors. This PCR relied on a set of 60 Vbeta primers and 13 Jbeta primers. Profiling relied on immunoSEQ multiplex PCR, and the TCRdb table lists in-frame clones only, not all of them. The repertoire holds 150,000 to 200,000 clones, with over 70% as singletons. The specimen sequenced was PBMCs. The receptors derive from a woman aged 45-65 years in good health and CMV-seropositive.

The chain has TRBV5-1 and TRBJ1-5; D not certain. Germline V gene lookup returns CDR1 SGHRS and CDR2 YFSETQ. The CDR3 extends over 13 amino acids. V gave up 4 bases and J gave up 5 bases, with 10 bases separating them. CDR3: CASSPRPDQPQHF. The CDR3 DNA reads TGCGCCAGCAGCCCCAGGCCGGATCAGCCCCAGCATTTT.

V gene TRBV7-9 combines with J gene TRBJ1-3; D gene unclear. The CDR3 is 16 residues long. CDR1 and CDR2 (germline): SEHNR, FQNEAQ (reference sequence). Between the trimmed V and J ends, which lost 1 base and 0 bases, there was a span of 10 bases. Here the CDR3 reads CASSLGSTHSGNTIYF. CDR3 DNA: TGTGCCAGCAGCTTAGGATCGACTCACTCTGGAAACACCATATATTTT.

The chain combines TRBV2 with TRBJ1-3, with 9 bases that match TRBD1. After removal of 5 bases from V and 3 bases from J, the junction contained 17 bases not matched to a gene. Germline V gene lookup returns CDR1 SNHLY and CDR2 FYNNEI. The CDR3 extends over 19 amino acids. CDR3 nucleotide sequence: TGTGCCAGCAGTTCGCGGCCGGGACAGGGAGTATCGAGTGGAAACACCATATATTTT. As protein: CASSSRPGQGVSSGNTIYF.

The V gene is TRBV6-1, the J gene TRBJ2-7, with 10 bases matching TRBD1. The CDR3 covers 14 residues. J lost 4 bases, V lost 5 bases, and 5 bases had no gene match. Germline values: CDR1 MNHNS, CDR2 SASEGT. CDR3 nucleotide sequence: TGTGCCAGCAGTTTGGACAGGGGGGGTTACGAGCAGTACTTC. It yields the protein CASSLDRGGYEQYF.

This clone was seen many times. V is TRBV4-2 and J is TRBJ2-2, with 8 bases identical to TRBD2. The trim removed 2 bases at V and 5 bases at J, leaving 4 bases unmatched. Germline-derived CDR1 and CDR2 are LGHNA and YNFKEQ. The CDR3 has 15 residues. The CDR3 sequence is CASSQLGGRTGELFF. CDR3 in DNA: TGTGCCAGCAGCCAACTGGGCGGGAGGACCGGGGAGCTGTTTTTT.

The chain carries TRBV4-2 and TRBJ2-2; TRBD2 agrees at 13 bases. V trimming: 5 bases; J trimming: 3 bases; junction bases outside the gene matches: 15. The germline gives CDR1 LGHNA, CDR2 YNFKEQ. The CDR3 spans 20 residues. CDR3 protein: CASSDEGLAGYGGYTGELFF. The CDR3 DNA sequence: TGTGCCAGCAGCGATGAGGGACTAGCGGGATATGGGGGCTACACCGGGGAGCTGTTTTTT.

The chain uses TRBV2 and TRBJ2-3; 12 bases align to TRBD2. After removal of 9 bases from V and 14 bases from J, the junction contained 12 bases not matched to a gene. CDR1 is SNHLY and CDR2 is FYNNEI in the germline V gene. The CDR3 sequence is 13 residues long. The CDR3 region has the DNA TGTGCCAGTCAGACTAGCGGGAGCATCTTAACGTATTTT. Translation gives CASQTSGSILTYF. Supplemented by reference TRBV2 and TRBJ2-3, the full variable domain reads EPEVTQTPSHQVTQMGQEVILRCVPISNHLYFYWYRQILGQKVEFLVSFYNNEISEKSEIFDDQFSVERPDGSNFTLKIRSTKLEDSAMYFCASQTSGSILTYFGPGTRLTVL.

This chain joins TRBV10-3 and TRBJ2-5; D might be TRBD1 (5 bases). V shed 3 bases and J shed 2 bases, with 16 bases lying between them. The CDR3 is 16 residues long. Germline lookup yields CDR1 ENHRY and CDR2 SYGVKD. This CDR3 reads CAISDGQTRGQETQYF. Here the CDR3 DNA reads TGTGCCATCAGTGACGGGCAGACAAGGGGACAAGAGACCCAGTACTTC.

The V call is TRBV10-1, the J call TRBJ1-2; D is unclear. Germline V gene sequence: CDR1 WNHNN, CDR2 SYGVQD (reference sequence). Trimming shortened V by 2 bases and J by 7 bases, and 11 bases separated the two germline ends. The CDR3 consists of 13 residues. The CDR3 loop reads CASSEDPSRGYTF. As DNA, the CDR3 is TGCGCCAGCAGTGAGGATCCCTCGCGTGGCTACACCTTC.

This clone showed up just once. The DNA for the CDR3 is TGTGCCAGCAGAACCGGGCTAGCGGCCTATACGCAGTATTTT. Its protein product is CASRTGLAAYTQYF. V usage is TRBV6-5 and J usage is TRBJ2-3, with 7 positions matching TRBD2. Germline V gene lookup returns CDR1 MNHEY and CDR2 SVGAGI. J gave up 7 bases and V 6 bases, and 10 bases lay outside the gene matches. This CDR3 has 14 amino acids.

This clone was detected once. The J gene is TRBJ2-7, the V gene TRBV9; D is possibly TRBD1 (5 bases). V was cut by 0 bases and J by 4 bases, with 11 bases left in between. The CDR3 sequence is 14 residues long. CDR1 is SGDLS and CDR2 is YYNGEE in the germline V gene. The CDR3 loop is CASSVEGIGYEQYF. CDR3 sequence (DNA): TGTGCCAGCAGCGTAGAGGGGATAGGTTACGAGCAGTACTTC.

The chain recombines TRBV19 with TRBJ1-2, with a possible D match to TRBD1 (6 bases). Between the trimmed V and J ends, which lost 6 bases and 1 base, there was a span of 9 bases. The CDR3 contains 13 residues. Germline-derived CDR1 and CDR2 are LNHDA and SQIVND (reference sequence). This chain's CDR3 is CASRTDSNYGYTF. Here the CDR3 DNA reads TGTGCCAGTAGAACGGACAGTAACTATGGCTACACCTTC. The entire variable domain, with the rest obtained from reference TRBV19 and TRBJ1-2, is as follows: DGGITQSPKYLFRKEGQNVTLSCEQNLNHDAMYWYRQDPGQGLRLIYYSQIVNDFQKGDIAEGYSVSREKKESFPLTVTSAQKNPTAFYLCASRTDSNYGYTFGSGTRLTVV.

V gene TRBV10-3 combines with J gene TRBJ2-7, with 7 positions matching TRBD2. CDR3 length: 15 residues. The V gene's germline CDR1 is ENHRY and CDR2 SYGVKD. Unmatched junction bases numbered 12, after V lost 3 bases and J lost 7 bases. The CDR3 DNA reads as TGTGCCATCAGTGATTCACTGCCGGGGGGAGGTGAGCAGTACTTC. This sequence encodes CAISDSLPGGGEQYF.

This chain connects TRBV6-5 to TRBJ1-1; 7 positions match TRBD1. The length of the CDR3 is 14 residues. The germline V gene encodes CDR1 MNHEY and CDR2 SVGAGI. The junction had 4 bases not matched to a gene; V was cut back by 6 bases and J by 0 bases. This CDR3 reads CASRVGQLNTEAFF. The DNA of the CDR3 is TGTGCCAGCAGAGTGGGACAGCTGAACACTGAAGCTTTCTTT.

The chain combines TRBV19 with TRBJ2-1; D is uncertain. Looked up from germline, CDR1 is LNHDA and CDR2 is SQIVND (reference sequence). V lost 3 bases, J lost 7 bases, and 10 bases lay in between. The CDR3 is made up of 13 amino acids. CDR3 in DNA: TGTGCCAGTAGTATGAAAGAGCGAAATGAGCAGTTCTTC. Its translation is CASSMKERNEQFF.

This chain uses TRBV7-2 with TRBJ1-1; no clear D. V was trimmed by 1 base and J by 3 bases, leaving 6 bases between them. The CDR3 has 13 residues. Looked up from germline, CDR1 is SGHTA and CDR2 is FQGNSA. CDR3: CASSLGPDTEAFF. The CDR3 bases are TGTGCCAGCAGCTTAGGCCCGGACACTGAAGCTTTCTTT.

The chain couples TRBV28 to TRBJ2-5, with 8 bases lining up with TRBD1. Trimming took 1 base from V and 4 from J; bases not matched to a gene: 11. The CDR3 contains 17 residues. The germline gives CDR1 MDHEN, CDR2 SYDVKM. CDR3 DNA sequence: TGTGCCAGCAGTTTATTCCAGGGGGCCTGGACAATAGAGACCCAGTACTTC. The encoded protein is CASSLFQGAWTIETQYF.

Concerning this clone itself: At one end, the junction sequence differs from germline, possibly due to a read error. This chain uses TRBV2 with TRBJ1-3, with 9 bases lining up with TRBD1. From germline, CDR1 is SNHLY and CDR2 FYNNEI. This CDR3 has 19 residues. Written as DNA, the CDR3 is TGTGCCAACAGTTCGCGGCCGGGACAGGGAGTATCGAGTGGAAACACCATATATTTT. Amino acids: CANSSRPGQGVSSGNTIYF.

This sequence joins TRBV30 and TRBJ1-6; the D is unclear. V was clipped by 2 bases and J by 11 bases, with 13 bases between them. The germline gives CDR1 GTSNPN, CDR2 SVGIG (reference sequence). The CDR3 length is 13 residues. Here the CDR3 DNA reads TGTGCCTGGAGTAAGAGGGAATGGACACCCCTCCACTTT. Protein sequence: CAWSKREWTPLHF. The full variable domain, its missing parts supplied by reference TRBV30 and TRBJ1-6, is SQTIHQWPATLVQPVGSPLSLECTVEGTSNPNLYWYRQAAGRGLQLLFYSVGIGQISSEVPQNLSASRPQDRQFILSSKKLLLSDSGFYLCAWSKREWTPLHFGNGTRLTVT.